A single sample is the source of the 31 T cell receptor beta chains below, sequenced in a study of T-cell memory formation after mild COVID-19. MiXCR, run by TCRdb on the 5' RACE reads, gives a single entry per CDR3 protein. The sample holds about 440,000 distinct CDR3 sequences, over 15% seen once. Sequences were obtained from PBMCs or a T cell subset sorted from them (not recorded which). These TCRs come from an adult woman who had mild COVID-19 (a few samples of this study predate the infection). Cell type and time point are not known.

The table lists this clonotype with many counts. The V call is TRBV7-9, the J call TRBJ2-4; D is ambiguous. In germline, CDR1 is SEHNR, CDR2 FQNEAQ (reference sequence). Trimming took off 3 bases at V and 0 bases at J, with 9 bases between the two ends. CDR3 size: 15 residues. Here the CDR3 DNA reads TGTGCCAGCAGCTTGTTTACGGGAGCCAAAAACATTCAGTACTTC. Its protein is CASSLFTGAKNIQYF.

This chain connects TRBV30 to TRBJ1-1, with D possibly matching TRBD1 (6 bases). CDR1 is GTSNPN and CDR2 is SVGIG in the germline V gene (reference sequence). The ends were cut back, 7 bases at V and 6 bases at J, with 21 bases in the middle. There are 14 residues in the CDR3. Here the CDR3 reads CASQYGTLKAEAFF. The CDR3 nucleotides are TGTGCCTCGCAGTACGGGACACTTAAAGCTGAAGCTTTCTTT.

The V call is TRBV6-5, the J call TRBJ2-5, with D perhaps matching TRBD2 (5 bases). The V end lost 2 bases, the J end lost 3 bases, and 7 bases lay between the germline ends. The CDR3 runs 13 residues. Germline V gives CDR1 MNHEY, CDR2 SVGAGI. For the CDR3, the DNA is TGTGCCAGCAGTTACGGACTGGAAGAGACCCAGTACTTC. It encodes CASSYGLEETQYF.

The J gene is TRBJ2-6, the V gene TRBV28; 8 bases agree with TRBD1. Germline CDR1 and CDR2: MDHEN and SYDVKM. The CDR3 loop spans 16 amino acids. The junction had 11 bases not matched to a gene; V was cut back by 10 bases and J by 3 bases. CDR3 bases: TGTGCCACCCAGGGGGCAGGGGGCTTTGGGGCCAACGTCCTGACTTTC. Encoded protein: CATQGAGGFGANVLTF.

This clonotype has a handful of counts. The chain recombines TRBV12-3 or TRBV12-4 with TRBJ1-1; no clear D gene. The CDR3 has 14 residues. V lost 6 bases and J 4 bases, leaving 15 bases between the germline ends. CDR3 loop: CASSPGWAVTEAFF. The CDR3 DNA reads TGTGCCAGCAGCCCAGGATGGGCAGTCACTGAAGCTTTCTTT.

This clonotype was seen only a few times. The chain has TRBV20-1 and TRBJ1-2; 7 nucleotides align to TRBD1. Per the germline V gene, CDR1 is DFQATT and CDR2 is SNEGSKA (reference sequence). V lost 2 bases, J lost 8 bases, and 11 bases stayed unmatched. There are 14 residues in the CDR3. For the CDR3, the DNA is TGCAGTGCTAGACCCACCAGCACAGGGGAAGGCTACACCTTC. As protein: CSARPTSTGEGYTF.

The rearrangement joins TRBV29-1 to TRBJ2-7, with 7 nucleotides matching TRBD1. J lost 0 bases, V lost 0 bases, and 5 bases had no gene match. Germline CDR1 is SQVTM and CDR2 is ANQGSEA. The CDR3 is 15 residues long. The CDR3 coding sequence is TGCAGCGTTGAAGATCTACAGGGGACCTCCTACGAGCAGTACTTC. The encoded protein is CSVEDLQGTSYEQYF.

This clonotype has a handful of counts. The V and J genes are TRBV30 and TRBJ2-2; D unclear. The CDR3 length is 11 residues. The germline V and J ends were trimmed by 1 base and 6 bases, with 3 bases remaining between them. Germline V gene sequence: CDR1 GTSNPN, CDR2 SVGIG (reference sequence). In DNA form, the CDR3 reads TGTGCCTGGAGTGGAGCCGGGGAGCTGTTTTTT. The encoded protein is CAWSGAGELFF.

A single count supports this clonotype. The V and J genes are TRBV7-9 and TRBJ2-1; D gene uncertain. Looked up from germline, CDR1 is SEHNR and CDR2 is FQNEAQ (reference sequence). The V end lost 5 bases, the J end lost 3 bases, and 11 bases lay between the germline ends. This CDR3 is 14 amino acids long. The CDR3, as DNA: TGTGCCAGCAGCCGAGACGTAGACTACAATGAGCAGTTCTTC. This codes for CASSRDVDYNEQFF. Variable domain in full (rest from reference TRBV7-9 and TRBJ2-1): DTGVSQNPRHKITKRGQNVTFRCDPISEHNRLYWYRQTLGQGPEFLTYFQNEAQLEKSRLLSDRFSAERPKGSFSTLEIQRTEQGDSAMYLCASSRDVDYNEQFFGPGTRLTVL.

The rearrangement uses TRBV6-5 and TRBJ2-7; D might be TRBD2 (6 bases). V was cut by 2 bases and J by 6 bases, with 20 bases left in between. Germline V gene sequence: CDR1 MNHEY, CDR2 SVGAGI. This CDR3 region has 16 residues. The CDR3 nucleotides are TGTGCCAGCAGTTACCTCTTGGCTAACTCCGGGGGCGAGCAGTACTTC. The encoded protein is CASSYLLANSGGEQYF.

The chain combines TRBV21-1 with TRBJ1-1; TRBD1, the table's D call, lacks a check against the DNA. TRBV21-1 represents a pseudogene. The CDR3 runs 12 residues. As DNA, the CDR3 is TGTGCCAGCACGGGGGCCAGCACTGAAGCTTTCTTT. Translation: CASTGASTEAFF.

The gene calls are TRBV25-1 and TRBJ2-3; D might be TRBD2 (6 bases). Germline-derived CDR1 and CDR2 are MGHDK and SYGVNS. Deletions cut 6 bases from V and 0 bases from J, with 22 bases between. This CDR3 region has 18 residues. Here the CDR3 DNA reads TGTGCCAGCAGCCCAGTAATTGTTCGTAGCGGAAGCACAGATACGCAGTATTTT. It encodes CASSPVIVRSGSTDTQYF.

The table lists this clonotype with a few counts. The chain combines TRBV14 with TRBJ2-7; D is ambiguous. Trimming pared 1 base from V and 2 bases from J, leaving 12 bases between. Germline loops: CDR1 SGHDN, CDR2 FVKESK. This CDR3 is 15 amino acids long. CDR3 bases: TGTGCCAGCAGCCAAGGAGGAAAACCTACCTACGAGCAGTACTTC. Translation: CASSQGGKPTYEQYF.

The chain couples TRBV15 to TRBJ1-1; no definite D call. Trimming removed 2 bases from V and 6 bases from J, with 7 bases in between. The CDR3 loop spans 12 amino acids. In germline, CDR1 is LNHNV, CDR2 YYDKDF (reference sequence). The CDR3 coding sequence is TGTGCCACCAGCAGAAGGGAGTCTGAAGCTTTCTTT. This translates into CATSRRESEAFF.

This clonotype was recorded a few times. The chain carries TRBV5-1 and TRBJ1-1; D is uncertain. Trimming removed 3 bases at V and 0 bases at J, with 12 bases between. In germline, CDR1 is SGHRS, CDR2 YFSETQ. The CDR3 has 15 amino acids. This chain's CDR3 is CASSSSPSMNTEAFF. The CDR3 nucleotides are TGCGCCAGCAGCTCCTCGCCGTCCATGAACACTGAAGCTTTCTTT.

This clonotype was picked up a small number of times. The genes are TRBV12-3 or TRBV12-4 and TRBJ2-5; 7 bases agree with TRBD1. The CDR3 has 14 residues. V lost 6 bases to trimming and J lost 8 bases; unmatched junction nucleotides: 12. In DNA, the CDR3 is TGTGCCAGCAGCCCATCGGGACAGATCAGAACCCAGTACTTC. This gives the protein CASSPSGQIRTQYF.

This clonotype has a handful of counts. The V gene is TRBV12-3 or TRBV12-4, the J gene TRBJ2-7; 8 bases align to TRBD2. The CDR3 is 16 residues long. The V gene end was trimmed by 3 bases and the J gene end by 5 bases; junction bases not matched to a gene: 12. CDR3 region: CASSFSGGHLRDEQYF. The CDR3 DNA is TGTGCCAGCAGTTTCAGCGGGGGCCACCTTCGAGACGAGCAGTACTTC.

The chain has TRBV12-3 or TRBV12-4 and TRBJ2-7, with a possible D match to TRBD2 (6 bases). Trimming left V 6 bases short and J 2 bases short, with 11 bases between. The CDR3 totals 13 residues. CDR3 DNA sequence: TGTGCCAGCAGCCACGGGGGAGCCTACGAGCAGTACTTC. Its protein is CASSHGGAYEQYF.

This chain uses TRBV5-1 with TRBJ1-6, with TRBD1 as a possible D gene (5 bases). Trimming removed 5 bases from V and 5 bases from J, with 14 bases in between. The CDR3 contains 15 residues. Germline V gene lookup returns CDR1 SGHRS and CDR2 YFSETQ. The CDR3 sequence: CASSNTGQDNSPLHF. CDR3 bases: TGCGCCAGCAGTAACACAGGTCAAGATAATTCACCCCTCCACTTT.

The sample holds a few counts of this clonotype. V is TRBV19 and J is TRBJ2-7; possibly TRBD2 for D (5 bases). Germline lookup yields CDR1 LNHDA and CDR2 SQIVND (reference sequence). This CDR3 region has 13 residues. Deletions cut 3 bases from V and 6 bases from J, with 12 bases between. CDR3 region: CASSMGRGIEQYF. In nucleotides, the CDR3 is TGTGCCAGTAGTATGGGCCGGGGAATCGAGCAGTACTTC.

The genes are TRBV18 and TRBJ1-1; 8 bases map to TRBD1. Losses at the gene ends were 6 bases for V and 4 bases for J; bases not matched to a gene: 7. The length of the CDR3 is 14 residues. CDR1 and CDR2 (germline): KGHSH, LQKENI. The CDR3 is CASSRGQGFTEAFF. CDR3 bases: TGTGCCAGCTCTCGCGGACAGGGTTTCACTGAAGCTTTCTTT.

This clonotype was recorded a few times. The chain combines TRBV6-5 with TRBJ1-1, with D unclear. Germline V gene lookup returns CDR1 MNHEY and CDR2 SVGAGI. This CDR3 has 15 amino acids. V lost 0 bases and J lost 5, with 13 bases in between. CDR3 amino acids: CASSYSRLARTEAFF. CDR3 DNA: TGTGCCAGCAGTTACTCGAGATTAGCCAGGACTGAAGCTTTCTTT.

J is TRBJ1-2 and V is TRBV4-3; possible D gene TRBD1, 5 bases. This CDR3 is built from 16 residues. Trimming removed 4 bases at V and 8 bases at J, with 23 bases between. In germline, CDR1 is LGHNA, CDR2 YSLEER. CDR3 sequence: CASSLHGGVDRGGYTF. Written as DNA, the CDR3 is TGCGCCAGCAGCCTCCACGGGGGGGTCGACCGTGGCGGCTACACCTTC.

The chain carries TRBV7-9 and TRBJ1-3; D is unresolved. CDR1 and CDR2 from the germline V gene are SEHNR and FQNEAQ (reference sequence). Trimming left V 4 bases short and J 2 bases short, with 12 bases between. This CDR3 spans 15 amino acids. In nucleotides, the CDR3 is TGTGCCAGCAGCTCCCGGGAGGGTACTGGAAACACCATATATTTT. Translating it yields CASSSREGTGNTIYF.

The chain employs TRBV9 and TRBJ2-2, with D unresolved. The CDR3 covers 15 residues. V shed 0 bases and J shed 0 bases, with 6 bases lying between them. Germline lookup yields CDR1 SGDLS and CDR2 YYNGEE. The CDR3 here is CASSVAGSNTGELFF. CDR3 DNA: TGTGCCAGCAGCGTAGCGGGTTCGAACACCGGGGAGCTGTTTTTT.

The table lists this clonotype with a few counts. The chain couples TRBV20-1 to TRBJ2-1; no firm D call. Germline V lookup: CDR1 DFQATT, CDR2 SNEGSKA (reference sequence). V dropped 2 bases and J dropped 2 bases, with 1 base sitting between them. The CDR3 has 11 residues. CDR3 loop: CSARPYNEQFF. In nucleotides, the CDR3 is TGCAGTGCTAGACCCTACAATGAGCAGTTCTTC.

The sample holds a few counts of this clonotype. The V call is TRBV7-9, the J call TRBJ1-2; D ambiguous. CDR3 length: 11 amino acids. V was trimmed by 5 bases and J by 5 bases, leaving 6 bases between them. Germline V gives CDR1 SEHNR, CDR2 FQNEAQ (reference sequence). In DNA, the CDR3 is TGTGCCAGCAGCACTCCTTATGGCTACACCTTC. It specifies CASSTPYGYTF. Combining the CDR3 with reference TRBV7-9 and TRBJ1-2 gives the whole variable domain DTGVSQNPRHKITKRGQNVTFRCDPISEHNRLYWYRQTLGQGPEFLTYFQNEAQLEKSRLLSDRFSAERPKGSFSTLEIQRTEQGDSAMYLCASSTPYGYTFGSGTRLTVV.

The V gene is TRBV7-9, the J gene TRBJ2-3; TRBD1 aligns across 9 bases. The J segment lost 6 bases and the V segment lost 4 bases, leaving 14 bases of the junction unmatched. Germline loops: CDR1 SEHNR, CDR2 FQNEAQ (reference sequence). CDR3 length: 17 residues. CDR3 coding DNA: TGTGCCAGCAGCTCCAGTCGGACAGGGGACCCTTATGATACGCAGTATTTT. This codes for CASSSSRTGDPYDTQYF.

The chain carries TRBV12-3 or TRBV12-4 and TRBJ2-3, with TRBD1 matching over 7 bases. With 5 bases clipped from V and 7 bases from J, the junction kept 3 bases outside the gene matches. The CDR3 contains 12 residues. DNA of the CDR3: TGTGCCAGCAGTCCAGGGGGATATACGCAGTATTTT. Its translation: CASSPGGYTQYF.

This clonotype was recorded at least ten times. The chain links TRBV12-3 or TRBV12-4 to TRBJ1-2; the D gene is possibly TRBD1 (6 bases). Trimming took 4 bases from V and 8 from J, leaving 11 bases between them. The CDR3 runs 12 residues. The CDR3 DNA reads as TGTGCCAGCAGTTCCACGAGGGGGGGCTACACCTTC. Its protein is CASSSTRGGYTF.

The rearrangement joins TRBV5-4 to TRBJ2-5; the match to TRBD2 covers 9 bases. This CDR3 comprises 18 residues. Germline-derived CDR1 and CDR2 are SGHNT and YYREEE (reference sequence). J was trimmed by 1 base and V by 0 bases; bases with no gene match: 10. The CDR3 spells CASSLVSGSRVGQETQYF. The CDR3 DNA follows: TGTGCCAGCAGCTTGGTTAGCGGGAGCAGGGTTGGCCAAGAGACCCAGTACTTC.